The source of this TCR beta chain is a study of PD-L1 blockade in urothelial cancer. The V end was cut by 3 bases, the J end by 2 bases, with 7 bases between. In germline, CDR1 is KGHSH, CDR2 LQKENI. This CDR3 has 13 amino acids. As for this clone: The same CDR3 is also encoded by other DNA sequences in this sample.

Clones were read by immunoSEQ multiplex PCR, and TCRdb kept only the in-frame ones, dropping some. The table has under 95,000 clones, about 85% seen once. Time point reported: pretreatment peripheral blood. The genes are TRBV18 and TRBJ2-5; D is uncertain. The receptor was isolated from a man aged 55 to 70 with urothelial cancer. The starting material was PBMCs, obtained around atezolizumab (anti-PD-L1) treatment. The CDR3 DNA reads as TGTGCCAGCTCACCGGGCAGACAAGAGACCCAGTACTTC. It codes for CASSPGRQETQYF. The whole variable domain, remainder taken from reference TRBV18 and TRBJ2-5, is NAGVMQNPRHLVRRRGQEARLRCSPMKGHSHVYWYRQLPEEGLKFMVYLQKENIIDESGMPKERFSAEFPKEGPSILRIQQVVRGDSAAYFCASSPGRQETQYFGPGTRLLVL.